Following are 20 T cell receptor beta chains from one sample sequenced in a study of cytomegalovirus exposure and HLA in healthy donors. PCR employed 60 Vbeta and 13 Jbeta primers. Clones were read by immunoSEQ multiplex PCR, and TCRdb kept only the in-frame ones, dropping some. The sample carries 100,000 to 150,000 clones, more than 75% recorded once. Sample: PBMCs. The origin of the receptors is a young man in good health and CMV-seronegative.

The gene calls are TRBV9 and TRBJ2-7; 9 nucleotides agree with TRBD2. CDR1 is SGDLS and CDR2 is YYNGEE in the germline V gene. This CDR3 has 15 amino acids. The J segment lost 0 bases and the V segment lost 4 bases, leaving 5 bases of the junction unmatched. This CDR3 reads CASSKTSGLSYEQYF. CDR3 nucleotides: TGTGCCAGCAGCAAGACTAGCGGACTCTCCTACGAGCAGTACTTC.

The rearrangement uses TRBV6-1 and TRBJ1-6; 8 bases are a match to TRBD1. This CDR3 is 14 amino acids long. The V gene's germline CDR1 is MNHNS and CDR2 SASEGT. V lost 2 bases and J lost 7; bases outside the gene matches: 1. CDR3 sequence reads: CASSENRGNSPLHF. In DNA, the CDR3 is TGTGCCAGCAGTGAAAACAGGGGGAATTCACCCCTCCACTTT.

Only a few counts were recorded for this clone. The rearrangement joins TRBV7-3 to TRBJ1-6; 7 nucleotides agree with TRBD1. Germline assignment: CDR1 SGHTA and CDR2 FQGTGA. The J segment lost 6 bases and the V segment lost 5 bases, leaving 4 bases of the junction unmatched. The CDR3 is 14 residues long. CDR3 DNA: TGTGCCAGCAGCCCGGGGACAGTTAATTCACCCCTCCACTTT. It yields the protein CASSPGTVNSPLHF.

The chain couples TRBV19 to TRBJ2-5; 7 nucleotides agree with TRBD2. Germline CDR1 LNHDA, CDR2 SQIVND (reference sequence). CDR3 length: 16 amino acids. The J segment lost 0 bases and the V segment lost 5 bases, leaving 9 bases of the junction unmatched. The CDR3 sequence: CASSSLGGGNQETQYF. The CDR3 bases are TGTGCCAGTAGTTCTTTGGGGGGGGGAAACCAAGAGACCCAGTACTTC.

The chain uses TRBV19 and TRBJ2-1; 12 bases match TRBD2. This CDR3 has 15 residues. V shed 5 bases and J 4 bases; nucleotides not matched to a gene: 3. CDR1 and CDR2 (germline): LNHDA, SQIVND (reference sequence). The CDR3 spells CASSVTSGRYNEQFF. CDR3 nucleotides: TGTGCCAGTAGTGTGACTAGCGGGAGATACAATGAGCAGTTCTTC.

The gene calls are TRBV10-1 and TRBJ1-1; the D gene is possibly TRBD1 (6 bases). The V end was cut by 2 bases, the J end by 5 bases, with 15 bases between. The germline gives CDR1 WNHNN, CDR2 SYGVQD (reference sequence). CDR3 length: 15 amino acids. CDR3 sequence: CASSEMRGLWTEAFF. The CDR3 DNA sequence: TGCGCCAGCAGTGAGATGCGGGGGCTGTGGACTGAAGCTTTCTTT.

The CDR3 reads CASSEWGHYYGYTF. The CDR3 DNA reads as TGTGCCAGCAGTGAATGGGGGCACTACTATGGCTACACCTTC. V gene TRBV25-1 combines with J gene TRBJ1-2; maybe TRBD1 (6 bases). The CDR3 length is 14 residues. V was clipped by 1 base and J by 3 bases, with 9 bases between them. Looked up from germline, CDR1 is MGHDK and CDR2 is SYGVNS.

V gene TRBV9 combines with J gene TRBJ2-1; TRBD2 is a possible D gene (5 bases). The length of the CDR3 is 14 residues. Trimming cost V 4 bases and J 7 bases, with 15 bases left between them. CDR1 is SGDLS and CDR2 is YYNGEE in the germline V gene. The CDR3: CASSPMGAPNEQFF. The DNA for the CDR3 is TGTGCCAGCAGCCCGATGGGAGCCCCGAATGAGCAGTTCTTC.

This clone was picked up one time. The J gene is TRBJ2-7, the V gene TRBV5-1; 15 nucleotides align to TRBD2. CDR1 is SGHRS, CDR2 YFSETQ, per germline. V gave up 4 bases and J gave up 2 bases; unmatched junction bases: 4. CDR3 length: 16 amino acids. CDR3 loop: CASSEGLAGGTYEQYF. The CDR3 DNA reads TGCGCCAGCAGCGAGGGACTAGCGGGGGGAACCTACGAGCAGTACTTC.

The CDR3 sequence: CASADHLGAHEQYF. The CDR3 nucleotides are TGCGCCAGCGCGGACCATTTGGGGGCGCACGAGCAGTACTTC. V gene TRBV5-1 combines with J gene TRBJ2-7; D is possibly TRBD1 (6 bases). Between the trimmed V and J ends, which lost 7 bases and 5 bases, there was a span of 19 bases. The CDR3 extends over 14 amino acids. Germline V gene data show CDR1 as SGHRS and CDR2 as YFSETQ.

The V call is TRBV27, the J call TRBJ1-5; 8 positions match TRBD1. Per germline, CDR1 MNHEY and CDR2 SMNVEV (reference sequence). The CDR3 extends over 13 amino acids. With 5 bases clipped from V and 16 bases from J, the junction kept 13 bases outside the gene matches. The CDR3 protein is CASSPLNGQGSHF. The CDR3, as DNA: TGTGCCAGCAGTCCCTTGAACGGACAGGGAAGCCATTTT.

This clone was seen just once. V usage is TRBV4-2 and J usage is TRBJ2-7, with 7 positions matching TRBD2. The V segment lost 0 bases and the J segment 4 bases; nucleotides outside the gene matches: 9. Germline CDR1 LGHNA, CDR2 YNFKEQ. The CDR3 is 16 residues long. The CDR3: CASSQDRGDAGYEQYF. CDR3 nucleotide sequence: TGTGCCAGCAGCCAAGATCGGGGGGACGCTGGGTACGAGCAGTACTTC.

The rearrangement uses TRBV7-7 and TRBJ2-5; 14 nucleotides line up with TRBD2. Germline V lookup: CDR1 SSHAT, CDR2 FNYEAQ (reference sequence). V shed 4 bases, J shed 5 bases, and the junction held 9 bases outside the gene matches. CDR3 length: 17 residues. The CDR3 DNA sequence: TGTGCCAGCAGCTCACGTCGGACTAGCGGGGGGTCGGAGACCCAGTACTTC. This gives the protein CASSSRRTSGGSETQYF.

The genes are TRBV11-3 and TRBJ2-6; TRBD1 might be the D (5 bases). Germline-derived CDR1 and CDR2 are SGHNT and YENEEA. V was trimmed by 5 bases and J by 0 bases, leaving 11 bases between them. This CDR3 contains 16 residues. The chain's CDR3 is CASSPGAASGANVLTF. The CDR3 nucleotides read TGTGCCAGCAGCCCTGGGGCAGCCTCTGGGGCCAACGTCCTGACTTTC.

The rearrangement uses TRBV9 and TRBJ2-6, with D perhaps TRBD2 (6 bases). Germline assignment: CDR1 SGDLS and CDR2 YYNGEE. V lost 4 bases to trimming and J lost 0 bases, with 23 bases between them. The CDR3 sequence is 20 residues long. CDR3 sequence: CASSPSGGSGLLSGANVLTF. The CDR3 DNA reads as TGTGCCAGCAGCCCAAGTGGGGGTAGCGGTCTCCTCTCTGGGGCCAACGTCCTGACTTTC.

The chain joins TRBV6-5 to TRBJ1-1; D gene ambiguous. This CDR3 region has 13 residues. Germline CDR1 and CDR2: MNHEY and SVGAGI. V was shortened by 6 bases and J by 5 bases, with 13 bases between the two germline ends. The CDR3 region is CASSRARSTEAFF. DNA for the CDR3: TGTGCCAGCAGCCGTGCCAGAAGTACTGAAGCTTTCTTT.

This clone was detected only a few times. The CDR3: CASSPSGTGGYEQYF. CDR3 bases: TGTGCCAGCAGTCCCTCCGGGACAGGGGGCTACGAGCAGTACTTC. The chain combines TRBV27 with TRBJ2-7, with 11 bases identical to TRBD1. J gave up 3 bases and V 5 bases, and 6 bases lay outside the gene matches. The germline V gene encodes CDR1 MNHEY and CDR2 SMNVEV (reference sequence). The CDR3 sequence is 15 residues long.

In the case of this clone: Compared with germline, one end of the junction differs, possibly owing to a read error. The chain employs TRBV7-2 and TRBJ1-1; 7 bases are shared with TRBD1. Germline-derived CDR1 and CDR2 are SGHTA and FQGNSA. The CDR3 contains 13 residues. The CDR3 sequence is CASSSRTGLGAFF. The CDR3 coding sequence is TGCGCCAGCAGCTCCAGGACAGGCCTGGGCGCTTTCTTT.

The J gene is TRBJ1-4, the V gene TRBV7-9; D may be TRBD1 (6 bases). V was trimmed by 5 bases and J by 0 bases, leaving 10 bases between them. Germline CDR1 is SEHNR and CDR2 is FQNEAQ (reference sequence). This CDR3 spans 15 amino acids. DNA of the CDR3: TGTGCCAGCAGCCCCGGGACAACAACTAATGAAAAACTGTTTTTT. Protein: CASSPGTTTNEKLFF.

The chain employs TRBV15 and TRBJ2-3; TRBD2 is a possible D gene (5 bases). Germline CDR1 reads LNHNV; CDR2 reads YYDKDF (reference sequence). The V and J ends lost 8 bases and 0 bases respectively, with 9 bases between them. The CDR3 runs to 13 residues. This CDR3 reads CATEGGSTDTQYF. The CDR3 DNA reads TGTGCCACCGAGGGCGGTAGCACAGATACGCAGTATTTT. The whole variable domain, filled in from reference TRBV15 and TRBJ2-3, reads DAMVIQNPRYQVTQFGKPVTLSCSQTLNHNVMYWYQQKSSQAPKLLFHYYDKDFNNEADTPDNFQSRRPNTSFCFLDIRSPGLGDTAMYLCATEGGSTDTQYFGPGTRLTVL.